The rows below give T cell receptor beta chains drawn from one sample of a study of CD8 T cells in ankylosing spondylitis. MiXCR, applied by TCRdb to the 5' RACE reads, yields one record per CDR3 protein. The sample lists approximately 220,000 distinct CDR3 sequences; roughly 24% were seen once. The specimen was blood, either unsorted or a sorted T cell fraction (not recorded which). These TCRs come from a male donor with ankylosing spondylitis or in good health (not recorded which). The CDR3 runs from the conserved cysteine through the conserved F or W. D genes are given only for firm matches. Some rows mark clone size as missing; the rest say once, few, many or name a class of expanded clone.

V gene	J gene	D gene	clone size	CDR3 DNA	CDR3 protein
TRBV20-1	TRBJ2-7	-	many	TGCAGTGCTAGGGAACAGGGGGGGGTTTTGTCCTACGAGCAGTACTTC	CSAREQGGVLSYEQYF
TRBV20-1	TRBJ2-5	-	many	TGCAGTGCCCCTTTAGGGGCCGAAGAGACCCAGTACTTC	CSAPLGAEETQYF
TRBV15	TRBJ2-5	TRBD2	many	TGTGCCACCAGCAGAGAAAGCGGGATTCGAGAGACCCAGTACTTC	CATSRESGIRETQYF
TRBV20-1	TRBJ2-7	TRBD2	-	TGCAGTGCTACGGGACTAGCGGGAGAGGGCAGCGAGGAGTACTTC	CSATGLAGEGSEEYF
TRBV20-1	TRBJ2-7	-	few	TGCAGTGTCCCCACGGATGGCGGCGAGCAGTACTTC	CSVPTDGGEQYF
TRBV27	TRBJ2-3	TRBD2	-	TGTGCCAGCAGTTTTAGACTAGCGGGAGGGACCATGGTGCAGTATTTT	CASSFRLAGGTMVQYF
TRBV7-9	TRBJ2-7	TRBD1	many	TGTGCCAGCAGCTTGGGGACAGTTCCGTCCTACGAGCAGTACTTC	CASSLGTVPSYEQYF
TRBV27	TRBJ1-2	TRBD1	once	TGTGCCAGCAGTGTAAGACAGGGTCAAAACTATGGCTACACCTTC	CASSVRQGQNYGYTF
TRBV7-2	TRBJ2-5	TRBD2	many	TGTGCCAGCAGCTTATCCCTAGCGGGGAAAGAGACCCAGTACTTC	CASSLSLAGKETQYF
TRBV20-1	TRBJ2-3	TRBD2	-	TGCAGTGCTAGAAGGGAGGGTCATGGGACAGATACGCAGTATTTT	CSARREGHGTDTQYF
TRBV29-1	TRBJ1-1	-	many	TGCAGCGCCGGAAGGGCTTCGGGCACTGAAGCTTTCTTT	CSAGRASGTEAFF
TRBV11-2	TRBJ2-1	-	many	TGTGCCAGCAGCTTAGGCCTTCACAATGAGCAGTTCTTC	CASSLGLHNEQFF
TRBV10-3	TRBJ2-2	-	-	TGTGCCACGGGATTCGCGAACACCGGGGAGCTGTTTTTT	CATGFANTGELFF
TRBV4-2	TRBJ2-7	-	few	TGTGCCAGCAGCCAGGTTAACAGGCCCCACGGGGTGAAGTACTTC	CASSQVNRPHGVKYF
TRBV29-1	TRBJ2-3	TRBD1	many	TGCAGCGTTGGGACAGGGGCCCAAGATACGCAGTATTTT	CSVGTGAQDTQYF
TRBV5-1	TRBJ2-7	-	-	TGCGCCAGCAGCCCCCGTCCCCTCTACGAGCAGTACTTC	CASSPRPLYEQYF
TRBV28	TRBJ2-7	-	once	TGTGCCAGGGGCCCCGACGTCGCCGGCTCCTACGAGCAGTACTTC	CARGPDVAGSYEQYF
TRBV5-1	TRBJ2-2	TRBD1	many	TGCGCCAGCAGCTTAAGGGACAGCTCCACCGGGGAGCTGTTTTTT	CASSLRDSSTGELFF
TRBV20-1	TRBJ1-1	-	-	TGCAGTGCCCCGACGAGGCCGAACACTGAAGCTTTCTTT	CSAPTRPNTEAFF
TRBV20-1	TRBJ1-5	-	few	TGCAGTGCTAACCCAGCACCCGGGGGCAATCAGCCCCAGCATTTT	CSANPAPGGNQPQHF
TRBV9	TRBJ2-2	TRBD1	many	TGTGCCAGCAGCCGGACAGGGGTCACCGGGGAGCTGTTTTTT	CASSRTGVTGELFF
TRBV7-2	TRBJ2-1	-	-	TGTGCCAGCAGCTCCCTCGCCCGGACCTACAATGAGCAGTTCTTC	CASSSLARTYNEQFF
TRBV27	TRBJ2-5	-	-	TGTGCCAGCAGTTTCCATGGGAGGGAGACCCAGTACTTC	CASSFHGRETQYF
TRBV6-1	TRBJ2-7	TRBD1	many	TGTGCCAGCAGTGAGGGACAGGGGGCAATCGAGCAGTACTTC	CASSEGQGAIEQYF
TRBV4-2	TRBJ2-5	-	many	TGTGCCAGCAGCCAAATAGGGGGGAAAGAGACCCAGTACTTC	CASSQIGGKETQYF
TRBV29-1	TRBJ2-1	-	many	TGCAGCGTTGACATCCCCGAGCAGTTCTTC	CSVDIPEQFF
TRBV20-1	TRBJ2-3	TRBD2	-	TGCAGTGCTAGAGATCTAGCGGGAGGCACAGATACGCAGTATTTT	CSARDLAGGTDTQYF
TRBV2	TRBJ2-1	-	-	TGTGCCAGCAGTGTGGGGAGTCTTGGTGAGCAGTTCTTC	CASSVGSLGEQFF
TRBV20-1	TRBJ1-3	TRBD1	many	TGCAGTGCTTGGGACAGTCGCTCTGGAAACACCATATATTTT	CSAWDSRSGNTIYF